Given below is one TCR beta chain in context. Original analysis: For the immunoSEQ data, sequences were junction-only without quality scores, so filtering differed. Generated by immunoSEQ multiplex PCR, the TCRdb table keeps only in-frame clones and is missing some. For V, J and clone size, that table is used; D and trimming come from the DNA. In the table there are some 2.4 million clones, more than 85% of which are singletons. This sample is drawn from a study of shared clonotypes between healthy human individuals. The wider study: Donors, aged 18 to 49, were a couple of women and three men.

Germline V gene lookup returns CDR1 LNHDA and CDR2 SQIVND (reference sequence). CDR3 length equals 13 residues. Trimming shortened V by 7 bases and J by 2 bases, and 11 bases separated the two germline ends. The TCR originated in a man between 18 and 35 years old in good health. Some clones in this sample may be carry-over from other donors' samples. The rearrangement joins TRBV19 to TRBJ1-2, with a weak D call TRBD1 (5 bases). The sample comprised naive CD4+ T cells from PBMCs. Specified subset: CD45RA+ positively selected. The CDR3 DNA follows: TGTGCCAGTACCGGGACGGAGAACTATGGCTACACCTTC. Translating it yields CASTGTENYGYTF.